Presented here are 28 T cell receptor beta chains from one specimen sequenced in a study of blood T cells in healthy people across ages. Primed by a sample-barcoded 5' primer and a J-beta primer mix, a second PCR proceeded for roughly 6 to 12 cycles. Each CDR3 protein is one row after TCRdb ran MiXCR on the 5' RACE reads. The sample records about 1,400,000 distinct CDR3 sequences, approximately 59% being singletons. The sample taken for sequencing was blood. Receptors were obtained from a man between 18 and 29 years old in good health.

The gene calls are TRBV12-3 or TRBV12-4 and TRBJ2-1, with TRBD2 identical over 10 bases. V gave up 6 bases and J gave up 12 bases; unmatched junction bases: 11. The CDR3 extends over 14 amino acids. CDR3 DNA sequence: TGTGCCAGCAGCTCCCCTTCCATAGCGGGAGGGCAGTTCTTC. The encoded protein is CASSSPSIAGGQFF.

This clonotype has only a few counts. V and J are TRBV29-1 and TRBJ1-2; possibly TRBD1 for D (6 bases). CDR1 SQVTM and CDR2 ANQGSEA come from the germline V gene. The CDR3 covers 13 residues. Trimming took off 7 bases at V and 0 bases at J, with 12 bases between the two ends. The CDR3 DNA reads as TGCAGCGCCGCCGACAGGACTAACTATGGCTACACCTTC. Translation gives CSAADRTNYGYTF.

CDR3 sequence reads: CSVGGADEQYF. The CDR3 nucleotides are TGCAGCGTTGGTGGGGCCGACGAGCAGTACTTC. The chain links TRBV29-1 to TRBJ2-7, with D perhaps matching TRBD1 (5 bases). V dropped 4 bases and J dropped 5 bases, with 9 bases sitting between them. There are 11 residues in the CDR3. Germline CDR1 reads SQVTM; CDR2 reads ANQGSEA.

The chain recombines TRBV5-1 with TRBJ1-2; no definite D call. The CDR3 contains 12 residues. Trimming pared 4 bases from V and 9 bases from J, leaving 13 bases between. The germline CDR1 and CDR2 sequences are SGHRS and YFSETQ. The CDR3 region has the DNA TGCGCCAGCAGCCCCCAGGCGCAAAGCTACACCTTC. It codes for CASSPQAQSYTF.

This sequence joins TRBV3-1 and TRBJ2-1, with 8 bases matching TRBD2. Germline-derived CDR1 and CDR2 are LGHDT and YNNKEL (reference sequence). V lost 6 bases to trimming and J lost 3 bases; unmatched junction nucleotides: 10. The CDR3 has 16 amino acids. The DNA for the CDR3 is TGTGCCAGCAGGGGAAAGGGCGGGGGGTTCTACAATGAGCAGTTCTTC. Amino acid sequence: CASRGKGGGFYNEQFF.

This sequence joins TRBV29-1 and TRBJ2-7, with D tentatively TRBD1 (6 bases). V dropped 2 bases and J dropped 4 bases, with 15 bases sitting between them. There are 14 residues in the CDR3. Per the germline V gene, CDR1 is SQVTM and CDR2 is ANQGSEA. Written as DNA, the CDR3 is TGCAGCGTTGAAACTGGGGGCTACAAGTACGAGCAGTACTTC. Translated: CSVETGGYKYEQYF.

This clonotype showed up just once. The CDR3 loop reads CASTRAVANTEAFF. The DNA for the CDR3 is TGTGCCAGCACCCGCGCGGTAGCGAACACTGAAGCTTTCTTT. The chain is built from TRBV7-2 and TRBJ1-1; D unresolved. Trimming removed 7 bases at V and 1 base at J, with 13 bases between. Germline assignment: CDR1 SGHTA and CDR2 FQGNSA. The CDR3 sequence is 14 residues long.

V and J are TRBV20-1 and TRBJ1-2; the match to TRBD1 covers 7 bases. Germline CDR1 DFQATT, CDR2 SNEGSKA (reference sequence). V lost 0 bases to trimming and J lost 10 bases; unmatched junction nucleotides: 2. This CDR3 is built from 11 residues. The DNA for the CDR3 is TGCAGTGCTAGAGAAACAGGGGCCTACACCTTC. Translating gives CSARETGAYTF.

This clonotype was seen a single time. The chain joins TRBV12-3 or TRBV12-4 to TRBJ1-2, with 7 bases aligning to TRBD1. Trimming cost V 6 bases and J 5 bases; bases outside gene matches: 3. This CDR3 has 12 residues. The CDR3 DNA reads TGTGCCAGCAGACACAGGGGATATGGCTACACCTTC. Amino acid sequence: CASRHRGYGYTF.

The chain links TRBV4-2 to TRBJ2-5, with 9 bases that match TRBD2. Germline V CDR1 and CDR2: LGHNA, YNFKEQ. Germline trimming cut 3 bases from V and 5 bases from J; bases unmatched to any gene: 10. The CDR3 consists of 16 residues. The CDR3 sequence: CASSQFSSGALETQYF. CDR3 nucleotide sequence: TGTGCCAGCAGCCAGTTTTCTAGCGGGGCACTCGAGACCCAGTACTTC.

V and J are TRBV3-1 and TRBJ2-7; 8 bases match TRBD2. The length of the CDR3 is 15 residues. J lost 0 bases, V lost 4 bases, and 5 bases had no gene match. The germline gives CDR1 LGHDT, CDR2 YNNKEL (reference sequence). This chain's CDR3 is CASSPGSGSSYEQYF. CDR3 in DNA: TGTGCCAGCAGCCCCGGCAGCGGGAGCTCCTACGAGCAGTACTTC.

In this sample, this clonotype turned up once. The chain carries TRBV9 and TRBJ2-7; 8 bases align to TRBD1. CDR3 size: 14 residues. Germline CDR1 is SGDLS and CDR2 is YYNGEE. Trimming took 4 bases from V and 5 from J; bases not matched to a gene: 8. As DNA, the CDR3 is TGTGCCAGCAGCACAAGGACAGGGTACAACGAGCAGTACTTC. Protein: CASSTRTGYNEQYF.

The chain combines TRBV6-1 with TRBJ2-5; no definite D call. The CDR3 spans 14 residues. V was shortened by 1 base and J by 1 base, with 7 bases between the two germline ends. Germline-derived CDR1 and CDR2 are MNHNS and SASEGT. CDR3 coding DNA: TGTGCCAGCAGTGAAGGGAGTCCCCAAGAGACCCAGTACTTC. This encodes CASSEGSPQETQYF.

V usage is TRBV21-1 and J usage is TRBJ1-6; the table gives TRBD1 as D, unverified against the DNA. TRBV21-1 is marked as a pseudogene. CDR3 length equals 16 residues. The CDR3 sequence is CAGSLMGRHRSTPLHF. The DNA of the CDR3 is TGTGCCGGCAGCCTCATGGGCCGCCACAGGTCCACACCCCTCCACTTT.

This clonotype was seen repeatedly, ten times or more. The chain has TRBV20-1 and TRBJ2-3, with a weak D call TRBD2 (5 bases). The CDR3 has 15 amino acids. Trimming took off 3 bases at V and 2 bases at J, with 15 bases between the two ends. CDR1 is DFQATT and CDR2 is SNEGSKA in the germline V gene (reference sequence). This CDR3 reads CSASNSAEATDTQYF. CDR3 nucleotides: TGCAGTGCTAGTAATTCGGCGGAGGCCACAGATACGCAGTATTTT.

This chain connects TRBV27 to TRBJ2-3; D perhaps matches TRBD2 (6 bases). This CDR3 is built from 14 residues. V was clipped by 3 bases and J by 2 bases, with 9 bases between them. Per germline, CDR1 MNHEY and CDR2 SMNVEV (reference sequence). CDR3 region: CASSFRGITDTQYF. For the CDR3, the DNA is TGTGCCAGCAGTTTTCGGGGGATCACAGATACGCAGTATTTT.

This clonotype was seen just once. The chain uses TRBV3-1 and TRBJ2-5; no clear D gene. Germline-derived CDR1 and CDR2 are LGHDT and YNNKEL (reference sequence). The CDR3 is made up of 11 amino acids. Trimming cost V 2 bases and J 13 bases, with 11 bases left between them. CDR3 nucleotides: TGTGCCAGCAGCCAAAAGGGTGTGCGGTACTTC. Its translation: CASSQKGVRYF.

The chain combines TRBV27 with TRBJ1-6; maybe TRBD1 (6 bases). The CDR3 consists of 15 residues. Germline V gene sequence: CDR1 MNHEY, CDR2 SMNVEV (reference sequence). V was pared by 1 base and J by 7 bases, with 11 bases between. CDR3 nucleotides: TGTGCCAGCAGTTTATGGGGGCGGGACAATTCACCCCTCCACTTT. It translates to CASSLWGRDNSPLHF.

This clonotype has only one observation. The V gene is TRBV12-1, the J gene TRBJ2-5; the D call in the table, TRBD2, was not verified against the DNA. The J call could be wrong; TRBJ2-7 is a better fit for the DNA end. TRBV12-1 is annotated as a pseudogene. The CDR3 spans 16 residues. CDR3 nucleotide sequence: TGTGCCAGCAGCTTTGTAACGCTAGCGGGTCGCGGCGAGCAGTACTTC. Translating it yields CASSFVTLAGRGEQYF.

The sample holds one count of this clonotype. The CDR3 sequence is CASSPGQGLPNTEAFF. The CDR3 nucleotides read TGTGCCAGCAGCCCGGGACAGGGGTTGCCGAACACTGAAGCTTTCTTT. V gene TRBV12-3 or TRBV12-4 combines with J gene TRBJ1-1; 10 nucleotides line up with TRBD1. V trimming: 6 bases; J trimming: 1 base; junction bases outside the gene matches: 8. The CDR3 spans 16 residues.

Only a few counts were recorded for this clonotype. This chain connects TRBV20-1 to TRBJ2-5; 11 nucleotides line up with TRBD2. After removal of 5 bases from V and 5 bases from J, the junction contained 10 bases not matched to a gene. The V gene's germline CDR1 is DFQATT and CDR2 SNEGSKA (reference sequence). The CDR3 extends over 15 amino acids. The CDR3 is CSARSGRGGRETQYF. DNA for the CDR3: TGCAGTGCTCGTAGCGGGAGGGGAGGTCGGGAGACCCAGTACTTC.

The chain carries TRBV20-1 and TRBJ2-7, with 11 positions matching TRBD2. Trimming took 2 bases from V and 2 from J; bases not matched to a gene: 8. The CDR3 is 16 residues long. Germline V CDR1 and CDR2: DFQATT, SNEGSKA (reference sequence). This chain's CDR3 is CSARPLVAGGTYEQYF. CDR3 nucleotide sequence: TGCAGTGCTAGACCCCTAGTAGCGGGAGGGACCTACGAGCAGTACTTC.

CDR3 amino acids: CASSRDRSGGYTF. The CDR3 DNA is TGTGCCAGCAGCCGGGACAGGTCCGGTGGCTACACCTTC. V gene TRBV12-3 or TRBV12-4 combines with J gene TRBJ1-2; TRBD1 aligns across 8 bases. Unmatched junction bases numbered 7, after V lost 6 bases and J lost 7 bases. The CDR3 runs to 13 residues.

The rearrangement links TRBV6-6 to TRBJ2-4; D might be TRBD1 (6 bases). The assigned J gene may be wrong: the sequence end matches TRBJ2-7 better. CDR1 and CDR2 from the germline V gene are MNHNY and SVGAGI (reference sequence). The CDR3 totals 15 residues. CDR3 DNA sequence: TGTGCCAGCAGTCAACAGGGATGGGGGCCCTACGAGCAGTACTTC. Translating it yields CASSQQGWGPYEQYF.

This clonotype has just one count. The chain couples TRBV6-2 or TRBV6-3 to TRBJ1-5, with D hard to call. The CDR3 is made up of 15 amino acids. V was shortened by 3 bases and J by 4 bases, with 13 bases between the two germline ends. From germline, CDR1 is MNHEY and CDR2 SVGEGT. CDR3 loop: CASSYLGPGNQPQHF. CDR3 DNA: TGTGCCAGCAGTTATCTCGGCCCTGGAAATCAGCCCCAGCATTTT.

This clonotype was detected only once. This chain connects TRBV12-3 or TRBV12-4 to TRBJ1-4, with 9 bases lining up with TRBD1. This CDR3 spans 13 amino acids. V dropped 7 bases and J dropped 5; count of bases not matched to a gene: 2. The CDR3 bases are TGTGCCAGCAACACAGGGGGCAATGAAAAACTGTTTTTT. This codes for CASNTGGNEKLFF.

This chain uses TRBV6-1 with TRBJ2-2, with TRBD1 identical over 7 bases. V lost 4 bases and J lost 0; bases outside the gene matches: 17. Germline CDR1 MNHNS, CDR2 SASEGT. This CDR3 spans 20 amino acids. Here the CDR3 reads CASSGSGTDSLFTNTGELFF. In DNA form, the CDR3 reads TGTGCCAGCAGTGGATCCGGGACAGACTCTCTTTTTACGAACACCGGGGAGCTGTTTTTT.

The CDR3 sequence is CSARWGVGPGYTF. In DNA, the CDR3 is TGCAGTGCTAGGTGGGGGGTAGGGCCCGGCTACACCTTC. The V gene is TRBV20-1, the J gene TRBJ1-2; TRBD1 is a possible D gene (5 bases). This CDR3 is 13 amino acids long. Germline CDR1 and CDR2: DFQATT and SNEGSKA (reference sequence). Trimming removed 3 bases at V and 8 bases at J, with 16 bases between.